This T cell receptor (beta chain) was identified during a study of cytomegalovirus exposure and HLA in healthy donors. About the study: Among around 180 million T cells, an earlier analysis found approximately 110 million unique TCR beta sequences.

Germline trimming cut 0 bases from V and 9 bases from J; bases unmatched to any gene: 4. The CDR3 spans 14 residues. CDR1 SGHNT and CDR2 YYREEE come from the germline V gene (reference sequence). PCR primers comprised 60 Vbeta and 13 Jbeta primers. The assay was immunoSEQ multiplex PCR, and TCRdb's table has in-frame clones only and misses some. The table has about 93,000 clones, approximately 68% seen once; the top ten hold 5.5% to 6%. This clone was counted only a few times. Its target is not known. Findings and caveats of the study: In all likelihood, a cluster of highly shared sequence variants was a sequencing artifact. Rates of TCR association differed by HLA locus in a later analysis, with DRB1 highest and HLA-C lowest.

Sequencing was done on a sample of PBMCs. The rearrangement links TRBV5-4 to TRBJ2-4, with 9 bases identical to TRBD1. The TCR originated in a boy aged 10-17 years in good health and CMV-seropositive. The CDR3 is CASSLAGTGSIQYF. The CDR3 coding sequence is TGTGCCAGCAGCTTGGCCGGGACAGGGAGCATTCAGTACTTC.